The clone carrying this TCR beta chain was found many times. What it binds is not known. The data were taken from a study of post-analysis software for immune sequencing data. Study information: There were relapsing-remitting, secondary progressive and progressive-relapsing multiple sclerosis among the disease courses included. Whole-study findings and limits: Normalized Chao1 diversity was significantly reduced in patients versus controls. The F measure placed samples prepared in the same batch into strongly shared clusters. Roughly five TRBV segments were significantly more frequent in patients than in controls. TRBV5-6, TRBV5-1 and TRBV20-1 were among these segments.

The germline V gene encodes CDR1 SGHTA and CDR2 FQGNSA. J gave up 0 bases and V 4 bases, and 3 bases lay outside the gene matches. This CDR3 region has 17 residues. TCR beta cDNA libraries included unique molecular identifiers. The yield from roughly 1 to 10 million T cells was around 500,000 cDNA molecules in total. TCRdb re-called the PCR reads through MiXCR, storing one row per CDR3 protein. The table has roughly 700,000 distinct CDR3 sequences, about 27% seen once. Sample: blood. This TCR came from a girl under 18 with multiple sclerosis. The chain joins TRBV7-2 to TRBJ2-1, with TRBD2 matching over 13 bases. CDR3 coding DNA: TGTGCCAGCAGCTCGGGACTAGCGGGGAGCTCCTACAATGAGCAGTTCTTC. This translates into CASSSGLAGSSYNEQFF.